This TCR beta chain stems from a study of shared clonotypes between healthy human individuals. Cells designated naive CD8 were CD45RO-negative and were positively selected for CCR7, with terminally differentiated effector memory CD45RA+ cells excluded. Per the original data handling: ImmunoSEQ output lacked quality scores and full-length reads, limiting matched filtering. Generated by immunoSEQ multiplex PCR, the TCRdb table keeps only in-frame clones and is missing some. Clone size and the V and J calls come from that table; the DNA yielded D and trimming. The sample has about 600,000 clones, about 95% seen once. Sequencing used naive CD8+ T cells sorted from blood. This TCR derives from a woman under 40 in good health.

In DNA form, the CDR3 reads TGTGCCAGCAGTTTTCAGGAAGTCGTTTACGAGCAGTACTTC. This encodes CASSFQEVVYEQYF. This chain links TRBV28 with TRBJ2-7; D unresolved. This CDR3 has 14 amino acids. The V end was cut by 3 bases, the J end by 4 bases, with 13 bases between. Germline loops: CDR1 MDHEN, CDR2 SYDVKM.